These 28 T cell receptor beta chains share one sample of origin, sequenced in a study of cytomegalovirus exposure and HLA in healthy donors. The primer mix had 60 Vbeta and 13 Jbeta primers. Sequencing was performed with immunoSEQ multiplex PCR; in TCRdb, only in-frame clones are kept and a portion is missing. Of under 250,000 clones in the sample, around 86% are singletons; the top ten hold about 3%. Sequenced: PBMCs. The receptor set was obtained from a middle-aged woman in good health and CMV-seronegative.

The rearrangement joins TRBV5-1 to TRBJ2-3; D perhaps matches TRBD2 (5 bases). The CDR3 runs to 15 residues. The V gene lost 6 bases and the J gene lost 2 bases, with 16 bases spanning the gap. In germline, CDR1 is SGHRS, CDR2 YFSETQ. CDR3 sequence (DNA): TGCGCCAGCATGGAAAAACGGGGATTCACAGATACGCAGTATTTT. It yields the protein CASMEKRGFTDTQYF.

The chain employs TRBV19 and TRBJ1-5; D remains ambiguous. V was cut by 8 bases and J by 1 base, with 6 bases left in between. Germline V CDR1 and CDR2: LNHDA, SQIVND (reference sequence). This CDR3 is 12 amino acids long. The CDR3 region is CASGPSNQPQHF. For the CDR3, the DNA is TGTGCCAGTGGGCCGAGCAATCAGCCCCAGCATTTT.

The rearrangement uses TRBV27 and TRBJ2-5, with a weak D call TRBD2 (5 bases). The assigned J gene may be wrong: the sequence end matches TRBJ2-7 better. This CDR3 is 14 amino acids long. Germline-derived CDR1 and CDR2 are MNHEY and SMNVEV (reference sequence). The CDR3 region has the DNA TGTGCCAGCAGTCCGTTGGTGGGAGCTTACGAGCAGTACTTC. This codes for CASSPLVGAYEQYF.

This rearrangement joins TRBV7-2 to TRBJ1-2, with 10 bases aligning to TRBD1. CDR3 size: 17 residues. The J segment lost 1 base and the V segment lost 1 base, leaving 6 bases of the junction unmatched. The germline CDR1 and CDR2 sequences are SGHTA and FQGNSA. CDR3 sequence: CASSLEGQGSLNYGYTF. CDR3 in DNA: TGTGCCAGCAGCTTAGAGGGACAGGGGTCCCTTAACTATGGCTACACCTTC.

The genes are TRBV11-3 and TRBJ1-4; TRBD1 aligns across 8 bases. The CDR3 extends over 15 amino acids. Germline V gene lookup returns CDR1 SGHNT and CDR2 YENEEA. The J segment lost 5 bases and the V segment lost 5 bases, leaving 7 bases of the junction unmatched. The CDR3 nucleotides read TGTGCCAGCAGCCCCCGGGACAGGAGGAATGAAAAACTGTTTTTT. Its protein product is CASSPRDRRNEKLFF.

The chain carries TRBV5-1 and TRBJ2-7, with 8 bases aligning to TRBD2. The CDR3 has 15 residues. V shed 0 bases, J shed 2 bases, and the junction held 4 bases outside the gene matches. The V gene's germline CDR1 is SGHRS and CDR2 YFSETQ. The CDR3 reads CASSLGTSGTYEQYF. The CDR3 DNA reads as TGCGCCAGCAGCTTGGGAACTAGCGGTACCTACGAGCAGTACTTC.

The chain carries TRBV5-1 and TRBJ2-5; 9 nucleotides match TRBD2. Germline CDR1 SGHRS, CDR2 YFSETQ. The CDR3 loop spans 14 amino acids. V shed 4 bases, J shed 5 bases, and the junction held 6 bases outside the gene matches. The CDR3 is CASSPGTSPETQYF. CDR3 bases: TGCGCCAGCAGCCCGGGGACTAGCCCGGAGACCCAGTACTTC. Based on the CDR3 plus reference TRBV5-1 and TRBJ2-5, the full variable domain is KAGVTQTPRYLIKTRGQQVTLSCSPISGHRSVSWYQQTPGQGLQFLFEYFSETQRNKGNFPGRFSGRQFSNSRSEMNVSTLELGDSALYLCASSPGTSPETQYFGPGTRLLVL.

This clone was observed a single time. This chain uses TRBV9 with TRBJ2-7; 7 positions match TRBD1. The CDR3 has 13 residues. CDR1 and CDR2 from the germline V gene are SGDLS and YYNGEE. The V and J ends lost 4 bases and 3 bases, in that order; junction bases with no gene match: 4. CDR3 sequence (DNA): TGTGCCAGCAGCCCGGGACAGCTCTACGAGCAGTACTTC. Its protein product is CASSPGQLYEQYF.

The sample holds one count of this clone. The rearrangement uses TRBV6-6 and TRBJ2-2, with D maybe TRBD2 (5 bases). The V gene lost 0 bases and the J gene lost 11 bases, with 13 bases spanning the gap. The CDR3 is 14 residues long. From germline, CDR1 is MNHNY and CDR2 SVGAGI (reference sequence). The CDR3 here is CASSYSSGGGELFF. CDR3 DNA sequence: TGTGCCAGCAGTTACTCGAGCGGAGGCGGAGAGCTGTTTTTT.

The chain carries TRBV11-1 and TRBJ2-3, with TRBD2 identical over 9 bases. In germline, CDR1 is SGHAT, CDR2 FQDESV (reference sequence). This CDR3 region has 14 residues. The J segment lost 4 bases and the V segment lost 2 bases, leaving 1 base of the junction unmatched. The CDR3 spells CASSLRTSADTQYF. CDR3 sequence (DNA): TGTGCCAGCAGCTTAAGGACTAGCGCAGATACGCAGTATTTT. The full variable domain, in which reference TRBV11-1 and TRBJ2-3 provide the parts outside the CDR3, is EAEVAQSPRYKITEKSQAVAFWCDPISGHATLYWYRQILGQGPELLVQFQDESVVDDSQLPKDRFSAERLKGVDSTLKIQPAELGDSAMYLCASSLRTSADTQYFGPGTRLTVL.

The gene calls are TRBV9 and TRBJ2-1, with 12 bases that match TRBD1. The germline V gene has CDR1 SGDLS and CDR2 YYNGEE. CDR3 size: 15 residues. Trimming took 0 bases from V and 13 from J; bases not matched to a gene: 8. The CDR3 DNA sequence: TGTGCCAGCAGCGTAGGGGTAAGGGACAGGGGGCGTCAGTTCTTC. It yields the protein CASSVGVRDRGRQFF.

The CDR3 nucleotides are TGTGCCAGCAGTTCGAACAGGGCGCGAGTAACTGAAGCTTTCTTT. Translated: CASSSNRARVTEAFF. The chain recombines TRBV27 with TRBJ1-1; a weak D match, TRBD1 (6 bases). Germline loops: CDR1 MNHEY, CDR2 SMNVEV (reference sequence). With 4 bases removed from V and 5 bases from J, the gap between germline ends came to 17 bases. The CDR3 extends over 15 amino acids.

Remarks on this clone: At one end the junction does not follow the germline gene, possibly because of a read error. The chain carries TRBV7-9 and TRBJ2-3, with D perhaps TRBD2 (6 bases). This CDR3 is built from 19 residues. Germline assignment: CDR1 SEHNR and CDR2 FQNEAQ (reference sequence). The CDR3 DNA sequence: TGTTCCAGCAGCCCCATTCTATACGGTGGCGGGGCAAGTGACGGTACGCAGTATTTT. It specifies CSSSPILYGGGASDGTQYF.

This chain joins TRBV29-1 and TRBJ2-3; 8 bases agree with TRBD2. J lost 5 bases, V lost 4 bases, and 11 bases had no gene match. The germline CDR1 and CDR2 sequences are SQVTM and ANQGSEA. The CDR3 runs 15 residues. CDR3 nucleotide sequence: TGCAGCGTTGGATTCCCCGGGACTAGTGGAGATACGCAGTATTTT. This codes for CSVGFPGTSGDTQYF.

The genes are TRBV30 and TRBJ2-1, with 10 positions matching TRBD2. Per germline, CDR1 GTSNPN and CDR2 SVGIG (reference sequence). With 7 bases clipped from V and 8 bases from J, the junction kept 8 bases outside the gene matches. The CDR3 runs 13 residues. This CDR3 is CASPGTSADEQFF. The CDR3 nucleotides are TGTGCCTCCCCCGGGACTAGCGCGGATGAGCAGTTCTTC.

The chain employs TRBV7-3 and TRBJ2-3; TRBD2 might be the D (6 bases). Germline V gene sequence: CDR1 SGHTA, CDR2 FQGTGA. This CDR3 contains 15 residues. V was cut by 3 bases and J by 0 bases, with 10 bases left in between. CDR3 region: CASSFSGTSTDTQYF. CDR3 coding DNA: TGTGCCAGCAGCTTTAGCGGAACTAGCACAGATACGCAGTATTTT.

This rearrangement joins TRBV18 to TRBJ2-7; the D gene is possibly TRBD1 (5 bases). V was shortened by 5 bases and J by 3 bases, with 8 bases between the two germline ends. The CDR3 has 12 residues. Germline-derived CDR1 and CDR2 are KGHSH and LQKENI. The CDR3 spells CASSTQGYEQYF. The CDR3 coding sequence is TGTGCCAGCTCAACTCAGGGCTACGAGCAGTACTTC.

The chain employs TRBV2 and TRBJ1-4; TRBD1 is a possible D gene (5 bases). The germline V and J ends were trimmed by 4 bases and 8 bases, with 17 bases remaining between them. The CDR3 runs to 15 residues. Germline V gene data show CDR1 as SNHLY and CDR2 as FYNNEI. CDR3 nucleotides: TGTGCCAGCAGTGGAAATGCAGGGATCCTAGAAAAACTGTTTTTT. Translation gives CASSGNAGILEKLFF.

This clone was counted once. The rearrangement joins TRBV28 to TRBJ2-1, with TRBD2 matching over 7 bases. There are 15 residues in the CDR3. With V trimmed by 6 bases and J by 3 bases, 8 bases remained unmatched. CDR1 MDHEN and CDR2 SYDVKM come from the germline V gene. CDR3 in amino acids: CASSGAGSFYNEQFF. The CDR3 coding sequence is TGTGCCAGCAGCGGAGCGGGGAGTTTCTACAATGAGCAGTTCTTC.

The V and J genes are TRBV5-1 and TRBJ1-1, with no clear D. Germline CDR1 is SGHRS and CDR2 is YFSETQ. Deletions cut 0 bases from V and 0 bases from J, with 6 bases between. The CDR3 consists of 14 residues. This CDR3 reads CASSLGAVNTEAFF. As DNA, the CDR3 is TGCGCCAGCAGCTTGGGCGCGGTGAACACTGAAGCTTTCTTT.

V usage is TRBV9 and J usage is TRBJ1-1, with 9 nucleotides matching TRBD1. From germline, CDR1 is SGDLS and CDR2 YYNGEE. The CDR3 has 15 amino acids. The V segment lost 3 bases and the J segment 4 bases; nucleotides outside the gene matches: 7. In DNA, the CDR3 is TGTGCCAGCAGCGGGACAGGGGAGGCGGTCACTGAAGCTTTCTTT. It translates to CASSGTGEAVTEAFF.

CDR3 sequence (DNA): TGTGCCAGCACCCAAGTGGTTGCTAGCGGGAGTTACAGGGAGCAGTTCTTC. Translation: CASTQVVASGSYREQFF. The V call is TRBV7-6, the J call TRBJ2-1, with TRBD2 matching over 10 bases. The CDR3 consists of 17 residues. With V trimmed by 7 bases and J by 10 bases, 19 bases remained unmatched. CDR1 is SGHVS and CDR2 is FNYEAQ in the germline V gene. The full variable domain, completed using reference TRBV7-6 and TRBJ2-1, is GAGVSQSPRYKVTKRGQDVALRCDPISGHVSLYWYRQALGQGPEFLTYFNYEAQQDKSGLPNDRFSAERPEGSISTLTIQRTEQRDSAMYRCASTQVVASGSYREQFFGPGTRLTVL.

This clone was seen only once. The chain employs TRBV6-4 and TRBJ2-7; TRBD2 aligns across 9 bases. V was clipped by 0 bases and J by 2 bases; unmatched bases: 8. The CDR3 runs to 17 residues. CDR1 and CDR2 (germline): MRHNA, SNTAGT. The chain's CDR3 is CASSDSIRGGRAYEQYF. In nucleotides, the CDR3 is TGTGCCAGCAGTGACTCGATACGAGGCGGGAGGGCCTACGAGCAGTACTTC.

This rearrangement joins TRBV2 to TRBJ2-5, with D maybe TRBD2 (6 bases). Trimming removed 6 bases at V and 4 bases at J, with 21 bases between. From germline, CDR1 is SNHLY and CDR2 FYNNEI. The CDR3 spans 16 residues. The CDR3 spells CASRSGYWAGRETQYF. CDR3 sequence (DNA): TGTGCCAGCAGGTCAGGGTATTGGGCGGGACGAGAGACCCAGTACTTC.

The V and J genes are TRBV7-6 and TRBJ2-2, with a tentative D call TRBD1 (6 bases). Germline CDR1 is SGHVS and CDR2 is FNYEAQ. The ends were cut back, 5 bases at V and 4 bases at J, with 11 bases in the middle. The CDR3 is made up of 14 amino acids. As DNA, the CDR3 is TGTGCCAGCAGCCAGGGACACGGCACCGGGGAGCTGTTTTTT. The encoded protein is CASSQGHGTGELFF.

This chain links TRBV4-2 with TRBJ1-1; TRBD1 matches 8 bases. From germline, CDR1 is LGHNA and CDR2 YNFKEQ. The CDR3 extends over 15 amino acids. V trimming: 3 bases; J trimming: 4 bases; junction bases outside the gene matches: 7. The CDR3 loop is CASSQEDRAGTEAFF. In DNA form, the CDR3 reads TGTGCCAGCAGCCAGGAGGACAGGGCGGGCACTGAAGCTTTCTTT.

The chain links TRBV5-1 to TRBJ1-3; 9 bases match TRBD1. The CDR3 totals 16 residues. Germline V gene lookup returns CDR1 SGHRS and CDR2 YFSETQ. V lost 2 bases to trimming and J lost 0 bases; unmatched junction nucleotides: 3. CDR3 protein: CASSFADRGSGNTIYF. As DNA, the CDR3 is TGCGCCAGCAGCTTCGCGGACAGGGGCTCTGGAAACACCATATATTTT.

The rearrangement uses TRBV30 and TRBJ1-1; D remains unclear. Trimming took 4 bases from V and 10 from J, leaving 7 bases between them. The CDR3 totals 9 residues. Germline V CDR1 and CDR2: GTSNPN, SVGIG (reference sequence). The CDR3 DNA is TGTGCCTGGAACGTGCGAGCTTTCTTT. Its translation: CAWNVRAFF. Full variable domain (outside the CDR3, taken from reference TRBV30 and TRBJ1-1): SQTIHQWPATLVQPVGSPLSLECTVEGTSNPNLYWYRQAAGRGLQLLFYSVGIGQISSEVPQNLSASRPQDRQFILSSKKLLLSDSGFYLCAWNVRAFFGQGTRLTVV.